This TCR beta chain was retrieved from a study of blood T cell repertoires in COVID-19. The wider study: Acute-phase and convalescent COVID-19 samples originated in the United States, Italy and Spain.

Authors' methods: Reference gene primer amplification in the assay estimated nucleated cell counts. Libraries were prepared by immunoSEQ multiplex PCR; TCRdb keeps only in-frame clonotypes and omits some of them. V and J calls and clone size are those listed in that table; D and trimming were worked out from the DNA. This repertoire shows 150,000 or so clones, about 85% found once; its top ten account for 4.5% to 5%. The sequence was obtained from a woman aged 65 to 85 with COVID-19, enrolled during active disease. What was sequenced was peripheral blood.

CDR3 sequence reads: CASSLSYGARSYEQYF. DNA of the CDR3: TGTGCCAGCAGCCTCTCATATGGAGCACGTTCCTACGAGCAGTACTTC. The chain is built from TRBV7-2 and TRBJ2-7; the D is unclear. Looked up from germline, CDR1 is SGHTA and CDR2 is FQGNSA. The length of the CDR3 is 16 residues. Trimming removed 5 bases from V and 1 base from J, with 18 bases in between.